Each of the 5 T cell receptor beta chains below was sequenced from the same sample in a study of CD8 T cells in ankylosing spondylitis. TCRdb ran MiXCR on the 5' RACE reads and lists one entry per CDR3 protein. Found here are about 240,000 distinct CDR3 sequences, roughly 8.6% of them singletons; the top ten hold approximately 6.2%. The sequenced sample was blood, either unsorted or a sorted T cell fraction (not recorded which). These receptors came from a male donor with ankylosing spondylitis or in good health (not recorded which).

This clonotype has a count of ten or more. The CDR3 loop reads CASSKSPRFDNNEQFF. As DNA, the CDR3 is TGTGCCAGCAGCAAAAGCCCCCGGTTCGATAACAATGAGCAGTTCTTC. This chain connects TRBV12-3 or TRBV12-4 to TRBJ2-1; no reliable D call. The CDR3 runs 16 residues. V was trimmed by 6 bases and J by 5 bases, leaving 20 bases between them.

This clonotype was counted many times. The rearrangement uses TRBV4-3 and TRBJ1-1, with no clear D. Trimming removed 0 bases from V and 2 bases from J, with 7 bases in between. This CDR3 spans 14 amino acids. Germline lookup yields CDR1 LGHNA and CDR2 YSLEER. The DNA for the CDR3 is TGCGCCAGCAGCCAAGATCCGGGAAACACTGAAGCTTTCTTT. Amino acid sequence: CASSQDPGNTEAFF.

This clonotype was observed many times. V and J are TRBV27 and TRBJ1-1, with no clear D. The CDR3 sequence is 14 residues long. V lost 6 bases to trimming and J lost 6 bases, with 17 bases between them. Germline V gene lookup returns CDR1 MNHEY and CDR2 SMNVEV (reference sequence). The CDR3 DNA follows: TGTGCCAGCAGACCCGTCGCCCCTGGGGCTGAAGCTTTCTTT. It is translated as CASRPVAPGAEAFF.

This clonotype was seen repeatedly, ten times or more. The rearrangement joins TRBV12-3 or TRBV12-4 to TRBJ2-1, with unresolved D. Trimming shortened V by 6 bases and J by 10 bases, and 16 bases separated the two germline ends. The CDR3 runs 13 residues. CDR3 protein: CASSPTDAWEQFF. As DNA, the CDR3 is TGTGCCAGCAGCCCAACTGATGCCTGGGAGCAGTTCTTC.

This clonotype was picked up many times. In DNA form, the CDR3 reads TGTGCCAGCAGTGAAGAAAGGGCGGTCGTGCTCACAGATACGCAGTATTTT. Translated: CASSEERAVVLTDTQYF. The V call is TRBV6-1, the J call TRBJ2-3; no reliable D call. V lost 1 base, J lost 2 bases, and 16 bases lay in between. The CDR3 covers 17 residues. Germline V gene data show CDR1 as MNHNS and CDR2 as SASEGT.